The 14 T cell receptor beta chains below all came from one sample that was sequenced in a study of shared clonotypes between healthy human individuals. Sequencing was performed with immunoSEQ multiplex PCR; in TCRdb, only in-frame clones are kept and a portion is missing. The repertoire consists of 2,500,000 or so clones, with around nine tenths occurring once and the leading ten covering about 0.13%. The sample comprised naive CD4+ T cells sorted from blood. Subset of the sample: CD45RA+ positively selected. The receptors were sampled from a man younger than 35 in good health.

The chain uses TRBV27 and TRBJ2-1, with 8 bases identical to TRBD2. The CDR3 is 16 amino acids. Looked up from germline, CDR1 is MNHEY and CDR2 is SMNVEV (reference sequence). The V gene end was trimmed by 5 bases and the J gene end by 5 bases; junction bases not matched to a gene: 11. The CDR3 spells CASSGAGLGENNEQFF. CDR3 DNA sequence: TGTGCCAGCAGTGGGGCGGGACTAGGAGAAAACAATGAGCAGTTCTTC.

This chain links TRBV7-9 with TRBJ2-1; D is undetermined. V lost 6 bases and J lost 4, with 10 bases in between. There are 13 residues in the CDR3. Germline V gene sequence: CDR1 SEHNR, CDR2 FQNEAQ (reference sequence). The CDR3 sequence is CASSRDTYNEQFF. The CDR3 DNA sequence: TGTGCCAGCAGTCGAGACACGTACAATGAGCAGTTCTTC.

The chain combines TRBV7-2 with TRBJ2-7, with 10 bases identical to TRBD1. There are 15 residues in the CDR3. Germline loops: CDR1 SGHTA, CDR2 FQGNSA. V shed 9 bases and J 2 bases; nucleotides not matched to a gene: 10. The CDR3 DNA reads TGTGCCAGTGCTTCTGCCGGGACAGGGGCCTACGAGCAGTACTTC. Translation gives CASASAGTGAYEQYF.

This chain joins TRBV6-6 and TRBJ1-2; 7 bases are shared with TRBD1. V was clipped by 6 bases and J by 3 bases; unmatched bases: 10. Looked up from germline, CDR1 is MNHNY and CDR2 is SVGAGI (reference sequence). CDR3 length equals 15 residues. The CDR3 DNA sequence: TGTGCCAGCAGCCTCGGGGCAGGGGGACACTATGGCTACACCTTC. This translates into CASSLGAGGHYGYTF.

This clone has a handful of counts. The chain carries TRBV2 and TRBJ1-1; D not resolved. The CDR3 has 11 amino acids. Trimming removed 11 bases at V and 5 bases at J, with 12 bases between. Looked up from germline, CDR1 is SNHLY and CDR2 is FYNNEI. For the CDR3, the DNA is TGTGCCCGCACAGCGGTAACTGAAGCTTTCTTT. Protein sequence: CARTAVTEAFF.

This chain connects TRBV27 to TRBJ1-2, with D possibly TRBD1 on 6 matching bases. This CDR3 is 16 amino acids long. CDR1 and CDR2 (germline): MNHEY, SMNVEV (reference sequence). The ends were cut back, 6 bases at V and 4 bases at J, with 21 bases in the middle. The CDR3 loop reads CASRTTALGGPYGYTF. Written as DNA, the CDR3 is TGTGCCAGCAGGACCACAGCTCTCGGGGGGCCCTATGGCTACACCTTC.

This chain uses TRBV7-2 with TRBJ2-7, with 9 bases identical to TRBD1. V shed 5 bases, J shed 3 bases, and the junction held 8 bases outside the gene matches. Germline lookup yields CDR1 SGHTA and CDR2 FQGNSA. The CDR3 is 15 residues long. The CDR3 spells CASSPDRGAYYEQYF. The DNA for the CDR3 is TGTGCCAGCAGCCCTGACAGGGGGGCTTACTACGAGCAGTACTTC.

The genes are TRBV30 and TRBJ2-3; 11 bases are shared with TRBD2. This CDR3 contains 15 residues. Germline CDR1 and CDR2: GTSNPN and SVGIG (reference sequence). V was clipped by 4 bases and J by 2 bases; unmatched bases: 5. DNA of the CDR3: TGTGCCTGGAACAAGGGACTAGCGGTCACAGATACGCAGTATTTT. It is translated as CAWNKGLAVTDTQYF.

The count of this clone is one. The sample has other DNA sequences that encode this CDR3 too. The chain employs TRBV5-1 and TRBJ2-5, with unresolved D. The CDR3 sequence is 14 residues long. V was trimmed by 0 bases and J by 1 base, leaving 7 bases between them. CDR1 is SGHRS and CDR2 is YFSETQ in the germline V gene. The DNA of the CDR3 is TGCGCCAGCAGCTTGGTTGATTCCCAAGAGACCCAGTACTTC. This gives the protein CASSLVDSQETQYF.

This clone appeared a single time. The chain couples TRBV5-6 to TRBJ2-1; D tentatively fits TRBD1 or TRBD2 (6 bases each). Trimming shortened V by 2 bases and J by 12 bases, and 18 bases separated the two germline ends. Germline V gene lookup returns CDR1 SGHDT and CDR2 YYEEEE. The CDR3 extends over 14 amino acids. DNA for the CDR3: TGTGCCAGCAGCTTTGGGGGGCAGAGGTTTAGGCAGTTCTTC. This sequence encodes CASSFGGQRFRQFF.

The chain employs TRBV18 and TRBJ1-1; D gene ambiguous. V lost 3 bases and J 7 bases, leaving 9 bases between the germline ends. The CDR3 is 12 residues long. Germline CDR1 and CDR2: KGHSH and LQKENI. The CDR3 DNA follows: TGTGCCAGCTCACCTGAAGGAAATGAAGCTTTCTTT. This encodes CASSPEGNEAFF.

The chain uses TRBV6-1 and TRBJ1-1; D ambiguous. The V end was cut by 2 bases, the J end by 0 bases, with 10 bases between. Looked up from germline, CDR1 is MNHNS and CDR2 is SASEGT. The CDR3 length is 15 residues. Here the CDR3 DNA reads TGTGCCAGCAGTGAATTTCTGGGGATGAACACTGAAGCTTTCTTT. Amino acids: CASSEFLGMNTEAFF.

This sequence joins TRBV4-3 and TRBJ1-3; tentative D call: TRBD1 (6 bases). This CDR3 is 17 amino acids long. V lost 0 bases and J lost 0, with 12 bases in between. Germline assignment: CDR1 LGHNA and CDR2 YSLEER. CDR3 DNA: TGCGCCAGCAGCCAAGAGGGAACAGGGACCTCTGGAAACACCATATATTTT. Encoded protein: CASSQEGTGTSGNTIYF.

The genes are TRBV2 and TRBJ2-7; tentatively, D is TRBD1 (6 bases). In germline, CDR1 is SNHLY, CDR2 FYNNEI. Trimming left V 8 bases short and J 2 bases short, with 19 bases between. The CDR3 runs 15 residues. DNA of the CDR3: TGTGCCAGCCGGGTAAGGACAGAAGTTACCTACGAGCAGTACTTC. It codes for CASRVRTEVTYEQYF.